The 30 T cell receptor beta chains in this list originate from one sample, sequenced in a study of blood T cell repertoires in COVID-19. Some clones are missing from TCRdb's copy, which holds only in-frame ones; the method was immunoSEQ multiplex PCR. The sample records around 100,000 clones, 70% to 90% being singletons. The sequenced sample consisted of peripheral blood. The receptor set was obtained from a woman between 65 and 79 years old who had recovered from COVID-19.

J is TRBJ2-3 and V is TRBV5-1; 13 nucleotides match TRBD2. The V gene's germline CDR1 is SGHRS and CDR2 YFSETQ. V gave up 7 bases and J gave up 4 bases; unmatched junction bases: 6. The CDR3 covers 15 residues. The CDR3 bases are TGCGCCAGCGGCAGACTAGCGGGAGGATCAGATACGCAGTATTTT. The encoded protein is CASGRLAGGSDTQYF.

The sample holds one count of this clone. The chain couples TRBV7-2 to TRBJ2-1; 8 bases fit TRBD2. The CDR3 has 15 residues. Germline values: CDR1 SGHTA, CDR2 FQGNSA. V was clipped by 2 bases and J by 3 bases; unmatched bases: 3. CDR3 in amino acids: CASSLRREGYNEQFF. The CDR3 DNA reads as TGTGCCAGCAGCTTACGACGGGAGGGCTACAATGAGCAGTTCTTC.

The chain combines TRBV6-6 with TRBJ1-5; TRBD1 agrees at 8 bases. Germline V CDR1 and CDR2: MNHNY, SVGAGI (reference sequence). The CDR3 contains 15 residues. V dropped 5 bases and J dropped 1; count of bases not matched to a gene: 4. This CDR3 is CASSQTGGSNQPQHF. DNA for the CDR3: TGTGCCAGCAGTCAAACAGGGGGGAGCAATCAGCCCCAGCATTTT.

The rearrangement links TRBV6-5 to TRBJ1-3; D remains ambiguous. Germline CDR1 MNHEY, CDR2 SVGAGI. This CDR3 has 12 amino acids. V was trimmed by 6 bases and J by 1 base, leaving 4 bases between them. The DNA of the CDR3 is TGTGCCAGCAGATCTTCTGGAAACACCATATATTTT. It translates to CASRSSGNTIYF.

Written as DNA, the CDR3 is TGTGCCAGCTCCCTTGGGTCGACAGGGGGCGACCAAGAGACCCAGTACTTC. Its translation is CASSLGSTGGDQETQYF. The genes are TRBV11-2 and TRBJ2-5; 10 bases are shared with TRBD1. CDR3 length: 17 amino acids. The J segment lost 0 bases and the V segment lost 8 bases, leaving 12 bases of the junction unmatched. CDR1 SGHAT and CDR2 FQNNGV come from the germline V gene.

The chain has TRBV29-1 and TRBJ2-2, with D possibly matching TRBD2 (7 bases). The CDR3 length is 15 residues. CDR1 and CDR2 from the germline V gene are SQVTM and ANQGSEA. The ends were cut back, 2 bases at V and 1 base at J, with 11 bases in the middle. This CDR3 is CSVEREGENTGELFF. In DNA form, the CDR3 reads TGCAGCGTTGAAAGGGAGGGGGAGAACACCGGGGAGCTGTTTTTT.

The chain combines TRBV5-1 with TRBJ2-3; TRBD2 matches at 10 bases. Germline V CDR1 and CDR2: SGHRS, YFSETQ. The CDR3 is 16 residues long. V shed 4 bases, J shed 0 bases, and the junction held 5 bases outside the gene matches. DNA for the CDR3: TGCGCCAGCAGCCCCTGGACTAGCGGAAGCACAGATACGCAGTATTTT. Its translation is CASSPWTSGSTDTQYF.

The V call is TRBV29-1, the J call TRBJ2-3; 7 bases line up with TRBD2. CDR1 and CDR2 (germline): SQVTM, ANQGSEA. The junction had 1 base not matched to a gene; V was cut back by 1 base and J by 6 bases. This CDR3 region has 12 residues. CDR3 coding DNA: TGCAGCGTTGAAGGGGGAGGGGATACGCAGTATTTT. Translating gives CSVEGGGDTQYF.

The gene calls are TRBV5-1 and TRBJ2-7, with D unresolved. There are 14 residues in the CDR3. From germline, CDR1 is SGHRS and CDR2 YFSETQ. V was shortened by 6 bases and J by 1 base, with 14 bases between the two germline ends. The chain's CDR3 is CASTPVPASYEQYF. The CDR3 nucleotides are TGCGCCAGCACCCCGGTCCCCGCTTCCTACGAGCAGTACTTC.

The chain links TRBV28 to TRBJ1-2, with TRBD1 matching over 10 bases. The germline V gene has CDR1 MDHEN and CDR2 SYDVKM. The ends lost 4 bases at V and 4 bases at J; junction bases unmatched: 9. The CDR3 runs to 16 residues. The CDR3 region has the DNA TGTGCCAGCAGTTCGACAGGGGGCGAGAGGGTCTATGGCTACACCTTC. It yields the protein CASSSTGGERVYGYTF.

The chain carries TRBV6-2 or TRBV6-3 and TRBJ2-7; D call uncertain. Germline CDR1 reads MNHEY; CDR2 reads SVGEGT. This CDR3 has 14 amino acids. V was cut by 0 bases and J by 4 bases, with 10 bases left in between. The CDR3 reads CASSYSARWYEQYF. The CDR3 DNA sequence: TGTGCCAGCAGTTACTCCGCACGGTGGTACGAGCAGTACTTC.

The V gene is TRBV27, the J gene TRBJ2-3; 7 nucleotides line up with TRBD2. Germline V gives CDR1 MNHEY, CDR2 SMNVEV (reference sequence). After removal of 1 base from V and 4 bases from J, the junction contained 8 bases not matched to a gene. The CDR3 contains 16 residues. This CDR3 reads CASSLFGLGPPDTQYF. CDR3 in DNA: TGTGCCAGCAGTTTATTTGGACTAGGGCCCCCAGATACGCAGTATTTT.

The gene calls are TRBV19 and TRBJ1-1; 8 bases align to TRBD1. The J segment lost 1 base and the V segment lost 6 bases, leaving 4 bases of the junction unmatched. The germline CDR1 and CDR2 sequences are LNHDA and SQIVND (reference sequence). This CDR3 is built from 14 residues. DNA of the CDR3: TGTGCCAGTAGCGAACAGGGGGGGAACACTGAAGCTTTCTTT. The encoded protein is CASSEQGGNTEAFF.

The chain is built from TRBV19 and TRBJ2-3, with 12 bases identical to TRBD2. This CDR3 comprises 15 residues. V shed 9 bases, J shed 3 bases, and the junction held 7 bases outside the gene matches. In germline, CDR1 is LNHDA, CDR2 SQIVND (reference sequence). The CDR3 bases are TGTGCCAGCAGACTAGCGGGAGATGGAACAGATACGCAGTATTTT. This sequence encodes CASRLAGDGTDTQYF.

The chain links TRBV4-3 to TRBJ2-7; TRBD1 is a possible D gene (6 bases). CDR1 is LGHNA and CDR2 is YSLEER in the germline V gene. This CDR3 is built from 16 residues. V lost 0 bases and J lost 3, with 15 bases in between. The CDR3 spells CASSQEGARGIYEQYF. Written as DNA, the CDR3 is TGCGCCAGCAGCCAAGAAGGTGCCAGGGGTATCTACGAGCAGTACTTC.

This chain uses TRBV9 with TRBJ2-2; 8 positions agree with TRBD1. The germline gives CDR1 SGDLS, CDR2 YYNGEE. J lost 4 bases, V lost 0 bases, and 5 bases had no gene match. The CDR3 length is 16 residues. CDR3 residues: CASSVGWTGFTGELFF. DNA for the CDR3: TGTGCCAGCAGCGTAGGATGGACAGGGTTCACCGGGGAGCTGTTTTTT. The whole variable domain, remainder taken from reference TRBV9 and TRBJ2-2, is DSGVTQTPKHLITATGQRVTLRCSPRSGDLSVYWYQQSLDQGLQFLIQYYNGEERAKGNILERFSAQQFPDLHSELNLSSLELGDSALYFCASSVGWTGFTGELFFGEGSRLTVL.

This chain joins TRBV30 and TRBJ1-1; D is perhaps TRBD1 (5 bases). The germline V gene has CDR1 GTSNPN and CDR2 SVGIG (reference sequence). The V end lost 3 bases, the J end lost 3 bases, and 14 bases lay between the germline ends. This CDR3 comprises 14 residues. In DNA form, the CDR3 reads TGTGCCTGGAGAAGGGGAGGGTTCTACACTGAAGCTTTCTTT. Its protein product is CAWRRGGFYTEAFF.

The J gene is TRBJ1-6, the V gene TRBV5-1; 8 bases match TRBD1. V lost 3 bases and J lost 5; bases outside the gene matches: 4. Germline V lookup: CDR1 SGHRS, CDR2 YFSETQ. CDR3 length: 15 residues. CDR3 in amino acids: CASSSGQGNNSPLHF. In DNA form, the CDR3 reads TGCGCCAGCAGCTCAGGACAGGGAAATAATTCACCCCTCCACTTT.

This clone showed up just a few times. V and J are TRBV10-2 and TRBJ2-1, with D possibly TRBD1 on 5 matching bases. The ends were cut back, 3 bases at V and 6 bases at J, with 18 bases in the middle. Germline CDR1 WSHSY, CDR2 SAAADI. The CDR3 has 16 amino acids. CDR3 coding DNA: TGCGCCAGCAGTGACCCCCCAGGGCCGTCCCTCAATGAGCAGTTCTTC. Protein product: CASSDPPGPSLNEQFF.

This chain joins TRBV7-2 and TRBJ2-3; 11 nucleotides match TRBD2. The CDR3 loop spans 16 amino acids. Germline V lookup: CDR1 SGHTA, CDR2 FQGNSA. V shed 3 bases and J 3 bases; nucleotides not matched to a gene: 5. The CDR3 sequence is CASSFTSGGATDTQYF. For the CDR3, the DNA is TGTGCCAGCAGCTTCACTAGCGGGGGCGCAACAGATACGCAGTATTTT.

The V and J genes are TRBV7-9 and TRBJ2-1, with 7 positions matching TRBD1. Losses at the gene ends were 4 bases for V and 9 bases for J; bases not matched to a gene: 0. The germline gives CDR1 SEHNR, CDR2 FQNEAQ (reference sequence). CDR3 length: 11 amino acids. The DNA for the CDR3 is TGTGCCAGCAGCTCAGGGGGTGAGCAGTTCTTC. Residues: CASSSGGEQFF.

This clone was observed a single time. This chain's CDR3 is CASSLLLNTEAFF. Here the CDR3 DNA reads TGTGCCAGCAGCCTCTTATTGAACACTGAAGCTTTCTTT. The V call is TRBV6-5, the J call TRBJ1-1; D is unresolved. The germline V gene encodes CDR1 MNHEY and CDR2 SVGAGI. V was trimmed by 6 bases and J by 0 bases, leaving 8 bases between them. The CDR3 has 13 residues.

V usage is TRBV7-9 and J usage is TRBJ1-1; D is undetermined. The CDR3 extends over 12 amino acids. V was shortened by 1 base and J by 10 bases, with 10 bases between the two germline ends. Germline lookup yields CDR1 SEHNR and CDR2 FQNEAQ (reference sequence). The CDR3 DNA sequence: TGTGCCAGCAGCTTAGGTTGGGCAGGAGCTTTCTTT. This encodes CASSLGWAGAFF.

The CDR3 coding sequence is TGTGCCAGCAGGGGACTCGCTAGCACAGATACGCAGTATTTT. It encodes CASRGLASTDTQYF. This rearrangement joins TRBV7-2 to TRBJ2-3, with D maybe TRBD2 (6 bases). This CDR3 is built from 14 residues. Trimming took off 6 bases at V and 0 bases at J, with 10 bases between the two ends. Germline V gives CDR1 SGHTA, CDR2 FQGNSA. The variable domain in full, with the rest retrieved from reference TRBV7-2 and TRBJ2-3, is GAGVSQSPSNKVTEKGKDVELRCDPISGHTALYWYRQSLGQGLEFLIYFQGNSAPDKSGLPSDRFSAERTGGSVSTLTIQRTQQEDSAVYLCASRGLASTDTQYFGPGTRLTVL.

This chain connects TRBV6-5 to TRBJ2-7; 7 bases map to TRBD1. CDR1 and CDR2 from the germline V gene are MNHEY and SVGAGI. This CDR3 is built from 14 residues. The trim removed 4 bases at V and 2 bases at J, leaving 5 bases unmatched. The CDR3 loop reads CASSSSGTAYEQYF. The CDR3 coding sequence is TGTGCCAGCAGTTCCTCCGGGACAGCCTACGAGCAGTACTTC.

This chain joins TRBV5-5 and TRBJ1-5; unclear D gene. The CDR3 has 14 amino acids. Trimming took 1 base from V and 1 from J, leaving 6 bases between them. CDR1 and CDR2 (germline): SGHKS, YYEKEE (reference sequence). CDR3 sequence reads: CASSLSGSNQPQHF. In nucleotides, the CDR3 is TGTGCCAGCAGCTTGAGTGGCAGCAATCAGCCCCAGCATTTT.

The CDR3 spells CSASGRGAFYEQYF. The CDR3 DNA reads TGCAGTGCTAGTGGGCGGGGAGCTTTCTACGAGCAGTACTTC. V gene TRBV20-1 combines with J gene TRBJ2-7; D might be TRBD2 (6 bases). The V end lost 3 bases, the J end lost 3 bases, and 15 bases lay between the germline ends. The CDR3 has 14 amino acids. Germline CDR1 is DFQATT and CDR2 is SNEGSKA (reference sequence).

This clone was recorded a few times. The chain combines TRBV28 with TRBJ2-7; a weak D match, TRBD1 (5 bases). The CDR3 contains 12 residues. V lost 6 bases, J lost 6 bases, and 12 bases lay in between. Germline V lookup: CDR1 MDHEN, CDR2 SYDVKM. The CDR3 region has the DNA TGTGCCAGCAGGTACGACAGAGGCGAGCAGTACTTC. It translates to CASRYDRGEQYF. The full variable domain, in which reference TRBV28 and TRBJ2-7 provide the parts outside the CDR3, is DVKVTQSSRYLVKRTGEKVFLECVQDMDHENMFWYRQDPGLGLRLIYFSYDVKMKEKGDIPEGYSVSREKKERFSLILESASTNQTSMYLCASRYDRGEQYFGPGTRLTVT.

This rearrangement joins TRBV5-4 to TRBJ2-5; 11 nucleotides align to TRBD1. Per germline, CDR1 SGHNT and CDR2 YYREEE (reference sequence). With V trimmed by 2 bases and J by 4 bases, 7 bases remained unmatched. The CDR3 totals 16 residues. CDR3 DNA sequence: TGTGCCAGCAGCTTTCCGGGACAGGGGGGGGGAGAGACCCAGTACTTC. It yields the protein CASSFPGQGGGETQYF.

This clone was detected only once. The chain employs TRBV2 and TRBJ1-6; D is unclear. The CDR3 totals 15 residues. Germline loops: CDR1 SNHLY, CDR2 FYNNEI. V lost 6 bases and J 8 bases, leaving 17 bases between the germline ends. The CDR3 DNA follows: TGTGCCAGCAGGGGTACCGGGATATCCTATTCACCCCTCCACTTT. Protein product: CASRGTGISYSPLHF.